This TCR beta chain was observed in a study of T cells after yellow fever vaccination. TCRdb reanalysed the 5' RACE reads using MiXCR and keeps one entry per CDR3 protein. The sample holds 160,000 or so distinct CDR3 sequences, 6% to 7.5% seen once. As for this clonotype: Its antigen is as yet unknown.

Trimming removed 2 bases at V and 2 bases at J, with 4 bases between. CDR3 length: 11 amino acids. CDR1 SQVTM and CDR2 ANQGSEA come from the germline V gene. Whole-study results and caveats: Weaker in magnitude, the secondary response showed a faster peak on day 5 versus 15.

The sequencing used CD4+ T cells sorted from PBMCs, collected more than 4 days after the first yellow fever vaccination. This receptor was obtained from a man younger than 30 who received the YFV17D yellow fever vaccine. The chain links TRBV29-1 to TRBJ2-7, with D uncertain. The DNA for the CDR3 is TGCAGCGTTGAAACAGCCTACGAGCAGTACGTC. Protein product: CSVETAYEQYV.